These 21 T cell receptor beta chains were sequenced from one sample in a study of shared clonotypes between healthy human individuals. In the naive CD8 group, cells lacked CD45RO and were positively selected for CCR7, so terminally differentiated effector memory CD45RA+ cells were left out. Profiling relied on immunoSEQ multiplex PCR, and the TCRdb table lists in-frame clones only, not all of them. The table includes under 1 million clones, approximately 92% detected once. Sequencing was performed on naive CD8+ T cells sorted from blood. The receptor source for this set is a man aged 25-40 years in good health.

This clone was observed once. The rearrangement joins TRBV2 to TRBJ1-5; D is ambiguous. The CDR3 spans 14 residues. Germline CDR1 and CDR2: SNHLY and FYNNEI. The ends were cut back, 2 bases at V and 4 bases at J, with 9 bases in the middle. For the CDR3, the DNA is TGTGCCAGCAGTGAATACGGTGGGAATCAGCCCCAGCATTTT. Translating it yields CASSEYGGNQPQHF.

The V call is TRBV5-6, the J call TRBJ2-5, with 7 positions matching TRBD1. With V trimmed by 0 bases and J by 5 bases, 10 bases remained unmatched. The CDR3 is 16 residues long. Looked up from germline, CDR1 is SGHDT and CDR2 is YYEEEE. CDR3 protein: CASSLGMRQGRETQYF. Written as DNA, the CDR3 is TGTGCCAGCAGCTTGGGGATGCGACAGGGTAGGGAGACCCAGTACTTC.

The gene calls are TRBV13 and TRBJ2-4; no definite D call. CDR3 length equals 16 residues. Germline CDR1 reads PRHDT; CDR2 reads FYEKMQ (reference sequence). Trimming took off 5 bases at V and 0 bases at J, with 14 bases between the two ends. The CDR3 loop is CASSPGINLAKNIQYF. The CDR3 nucleotides are TGTGCCAGCAGCCCCGGAATAAATCTAGCCAAAAACATTCAGTACTTC. The variable domain in full, with the rest retrieved from reference TRBV13 and TRBJ2-4, is AAGVIQSPRHLIKEKRETATLKCYPIPRHDTVYWYQQGPGQDPQFLISFYEKMQSDKGSIPDRFSAQQFSDYHSELNMSSLELGDSALYFCASSPGINLAKNIQYFGAGTRLSVL.

The V call is TRBV11-2, the J call TRBJ2-7; D uncertain. Between the trimmed V and J ends, which lost 0 bases and 3 bases, there was a span of 6 bases. Looked up from germline, CDR1 is SGHAT and CDR2 is FQNNGV. The CDR3 is 13 amino acids. The DNA for the CDR3 is TGTGCCAGCAGCTTAGATAGCAACTACGAGCAGTACTTC. Amino acid sequence: CASSLDSNYEQYF.

This chain uses TRBV7-9 with TRBJ2-1; TRBD2 matches 11 bases. The CDR3 has 15 residues. Germline V lookup: CDR1 SEHNR, CDR2 FQNEAQ (reference sequence). The V segment lost 5 bases and the J segment 5 bases; nucleotides outside the gene matches: 5. CDR3 region: CASSKLAGVNNEQFF. In nucleotides, the CDR3 is TGTGCCAGCAGCAAACTAGCGGGAGTTAACAATGAGCAGTTCTTC.

The chain is built from TRBV19 and TRBJ2-2; D remains unclear. The V gene lost 1 base and the J gene lost 0 bases, with 9 bases spanning the gap. CDR1 LNHDA and CDR2 SQIVND come from the germline V gene (reference sequence). This CDR3 region has 16 residues. The CDR3 loop is CASSIGNIPNTGELFF. CDR3 in DNA: TGTGCCAGTAGTATAGGGAACATCCCGAACACCGGGGAGCTGTTTTTT.

The rearrangement uses TRBV6-6 and TRBJ1-4; no definite D call. V shed 5 bases and J shed 12 bases, with 13 bases lying between them. This CDR3 has 12 amino acids. The germline gives CDR1 MNHNY, CDR2 SVGAGI (reference sequence). CDR3 protein: CASSLQLGELFF. The CDR3 nucleotides read TGTGCCAGCAGTCTCCAACTAGGCGAACTGTTTTTT.

V and J are TRBV15 and TRBJ2-3, with D perhaps TRBD2 (6 bases). Germline V gene data show CDR1 as LNHNV and CDR2 as YYDKDF (reference sequence). Trimming stripped 6 bases from V and 0 bases from J, with 16 bases between. The CDR3 sequence is 16 residues long. The DNA for the CDR3 is TGTGCCACCAGAGACCCTAGCGATGCTAGCACAGATACGCAGTATTTT. Protein: CATRDPSDASTDTQYF.

V usage is TRBV14 and J usage is TRBJ2-3, with TRBD2 matching 8 bases. V lost 3 bases and J lost 4; bases outside the gene matches: 3. CDR1 and CDR2 (germline): SGHDN, FVKESK. The CDR3 spans 14 residues. The CDR3: CASSQAGGADTQYF. In nucleotides, the CDR3 is TGTGCCAGCAGCCAGGCCGGGGGGGCAGATACGCAGTATTTT. The variable domain in full, with the rest retrieved from reference TRBV14 and TRBJ2-3, is EAGVTQFPSHSVIEKGQTVTLRCDPISGHDNLYWYRRVMGKEIKFLLHFVKESKQDESGMPNNRFLAERTGGTYSTLKVQPAELEDSGVYFCASSQAGGADTQYFGPGTRLTVL.

The V and J genes are TRBV2 and TRBJ2-1, with 12 bases fitting TRBD2. There are 17 residues in the CDR3. Unmatched junction bases numbered 14, after V lost 6 bases and J lost 8 bases. Germline assignment: CDR1 SNHLY and CDR2 FYNNEI. The DNA of the CDR3 is TGTGCCAGCAGGGTTAGTTCCTCTAGCGGGAGGGCCCATGAGCAGTTCTTC. Translated, it gives CASRVSSSSGRAHEQFF.

The chain carries TRBV15 and TRBJ1-2; TRBD1 is a possible D gene (6 bases). V lost 0 bases and J 5 bases, leaving 19 bases between the germline ends. The CDR3 sequence is 17 residues long. CDR1 and CDR2 (germline): LNHNV, YYDKDF (reference sequence). DNA for the CDR3: TGTGCCACCAGCAGAGAATCACCGGACAAGGGGGATTATGGCTACACCTTC. Translated, it gives CATSRESPDKGDYGYTF.

The genes are TRBV7-2 and TRBJ2-1; 8 nucleotides align to TRBD2. The CDR3 spans 15 residues. Germline CDR1 reads SGHTA; CDR2 reads FQGNSA. Trimming at V came to 2 bases and at J to 7 bases, leaving 7 bases not matched to a gene. The CDR3 is CASSLFGLAQNEQFF. In DNA form, the CDR3 reads TGTGCCAGCAGCTTATTTGGACTAGCCCAGAATGAGCAGTTCTTC.

The chain has TRBV7-9 and TRBJ2-7; D is unclear. Germline loops: CDR1 SEHNR, CDR2 FQNEAQ (reference sequence). The CDR3 is made up of 15 amino acids. Trimming shortened V by 5 bases and J by 4 bases, and 18 bases separated the two germline ends. The CDR3 sequence is CASSPSVVAGYEQYF. DNA of the CDR3: TGTGCCAGCAGCCCGTCGGTCGTCGCCGGGTACGAGCAGTACTTC.

The chain links TRBV5-6 to TRBJ2-5, with D perhaps TRBD1 (6 bases). The V gene's germline CDR1 is SGHDT and CDR2 YYEEEE. The CDR3 length is 14 residues. V lost 0 bases and J 7 bases, leaving 13 bases between the germline ends. CDR3 sequence (DNA): TGTGCCAGCAGCTTGGTCACAGGGCGCGGGACCCAGTACTTC. Amino acid sequence: CASSLVTGRGTQYF.

The V gene is TRBV27, the J gene TRBJ1-2, with 8 bases fitting TRBD1. The CDR3 covers 16 residues. Germline CDR1 reads MNHEY; CDR2 reads SMNVEV (reference sequence). Trimming took 0 bases from V and 3 from J; bases not matched to a gene: 6. CDR3 residues: CASSLSWGQEYYGYTF. In DNA form, the CDR3 reads TGTGCCAGCAGTTTATCCTGGGGACAGGAATACTATGGCTACACCTTC.

This chain connects TRBV5-6 to TRBJ2-7; D gene uncertain. The germline CDR1 and CDR2 sequences are SGHDT and YYEEEE. The CDR3 loop spans 14 amino acids. Trimming took off 0 bases at V and 3 bases at J, with 10 bases between the two ends. The CDR3 DNA follows: TGTGCCAGCAGCTTGGCCAGCCGACTCTACGAGCAGTACTTC. Protein: CASSLASRLYEQYF. The full variable domain, completed using reference TRBV5-6 and TRBJ2-7, is DAGVTQSPTHLIKTRGQQVTLRCSPKSGHDTVSWYQQALGQGPQFIFQYYEEEERQRGNFPDRFSGHQFPNYSSELNVNALLLGDSALYLCASSLASRLYEQYFGPGTRLTVT.

V usage is TRBV6-1 and J usage is TRBJ2-5, with a tentative D call TRBD1 (6 bases). The CDR3 has 14 residues. The V gene's germline CDR1 is MNHNS and CDR2 SASEGT. The V end was cut by 4 bases, the J end by 5 bases, with 14 bases between. CDR3 DNA: TGTGCCAGCAGTGTCGACAGGCGGTGGGAGACCCAGTACTTC. Translated, it gives CASSVDRRWETQYF.

The chain recombines TRBV4-1 with TRBJ2-3; TRBD2 aligns across 15 bases. Germline-derived CDR1 and CDR2 are MGHRA and YSYEKL. The CDR3 extends over 18 amino acids. V shed 1 base, J shed 6 bases, and the junction held 8 bases outside the gene matches. CDR3 region: CASSQVPGLAGGLDTQYF. CDR3 sequence (DNA): TGCGCCAGCAGCCAAGTCCCCGGACTAGCGGGAGGGTTGGATACGCAGTATTTT.

The rearrangement uses TRBV29-1 and TRBJ2-1, with 8 bases lining up with TRBD2. The CDR3 is 20 amino acids. Trimming cost V 4 bases and J 0 bases; bases outside gene matches: 20. Germline CDR1 SQVTM, CDR2 ANQGSEA. This CDR3 is CSVVLPGGGLDASSYNEQFF. CDR3 sequence (DNA): TGCAGCGTTGTCCTACCCGGGGGGGGTTTGGACGCGAGCTCCTACAATGAGCAGTTCTTC.

This clone was observed a few times. This rearrangement joins TRBV11-2 to TRBJ1-5; the match to TRBD1 covers 9 bases. This CDR3 has 16 amino acids. Germline V gene sequence: CDR1 SGHAT, CDR2 FQNNGV. J was trimmed by 3 bases and V by 7 bases; bases with no gene match: 10. The CDR3 sequence: CASTVARDRDNQPQHF. CDR3 nucleotide sequence: TGTGCCAGCACCGTTGCTCGGGACAGGGACAATCAGCCCCAGCATTTT.

V usage is TRBV7-9 and J usage is TRBJ2-1; D gene uncertain. V lost 1 base, J lost 4 bases, and 11 bases lay in between. Germline CDR1 reads SEHNR; CDR2 reads FQNEAQ (reference sequence). The CDR3 is made up of 15 amino acids. The CDR3 sequence is CASSLVEVSYNEQFF. As DNA, the CDR3 is TGTGCCAGCAGCTTAGTCGAGGTCTCATACAATGAGCAGTTCTTC.